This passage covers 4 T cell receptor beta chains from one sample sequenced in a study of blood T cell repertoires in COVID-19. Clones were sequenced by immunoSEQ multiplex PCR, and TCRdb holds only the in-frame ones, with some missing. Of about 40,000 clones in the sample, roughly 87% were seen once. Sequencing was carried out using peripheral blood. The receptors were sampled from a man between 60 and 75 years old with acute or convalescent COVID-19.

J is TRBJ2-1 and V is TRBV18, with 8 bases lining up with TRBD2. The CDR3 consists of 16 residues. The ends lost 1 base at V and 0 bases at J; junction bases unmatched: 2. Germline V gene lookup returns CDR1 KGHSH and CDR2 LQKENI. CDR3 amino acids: CASSPLAGNSYNEQFF. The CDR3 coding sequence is TGTGCCAGCTCACCACTAGCGGGGAACTCCTACAATGAGCAGTTCTTC.

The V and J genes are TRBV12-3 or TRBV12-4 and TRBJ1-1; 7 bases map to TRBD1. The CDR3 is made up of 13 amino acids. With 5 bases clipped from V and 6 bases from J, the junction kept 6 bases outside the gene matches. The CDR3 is CASSPGGLSEAFF. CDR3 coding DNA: TGTGCCAGCAGTCCAGGGGGTTTATCTGAAGCTTTCTTT.

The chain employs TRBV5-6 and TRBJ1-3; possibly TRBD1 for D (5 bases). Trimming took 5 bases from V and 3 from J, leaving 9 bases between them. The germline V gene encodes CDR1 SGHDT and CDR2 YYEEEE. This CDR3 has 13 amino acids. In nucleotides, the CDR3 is TGTGCCAGCAGTCCAGGGTTTGGAAACACCATATATTTT. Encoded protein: CASSPGFGNTIYF.

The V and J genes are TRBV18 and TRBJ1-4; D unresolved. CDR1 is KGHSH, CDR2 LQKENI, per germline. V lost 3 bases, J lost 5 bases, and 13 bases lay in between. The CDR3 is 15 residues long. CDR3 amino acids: CASSPPDSKNEKLFF. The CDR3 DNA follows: TGTGCCAGCTCACCGCCGGACTCAAAAAATGAAAAACTGTTTTTT. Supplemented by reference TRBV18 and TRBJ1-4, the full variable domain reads NAGVMQNPRHLVRRRGQEARLRCSPMKGHSHVYWYRQLPEEGLKFMVYLQKENIIDESGMPKERFSAEFPKEGPSILRIQQVVRGDSAAYFCASSPPDSKNEKLFFGSGTQLSVL.